These T cell receptor beta chains were read from a single sample in a study of early T cells in non-severe SARS-CoV-2 infection. TCRdb re-derived calls from the 5' RACE reads in MiXCR, one entry per CDR3 protein. This sample has tens of thousands of distinct CDR3 sequences, with about 4% found just once. Sequencing was carried out using whole blood. All receptors derive from an adult who was a healthcare worker with PCR-confirmed SARS-CoV-2 infection or an uninfected control (not recorded which). Both conserved end residues are part of each CDR3. D genes are given only for firm matches. Rows may omit the clone size; those that give it use once, few, many or a size class.

TRBJ2-1	many	TRBD2	TRBV6-5	CASSPGTSGNNEQFF	TGTGCCAGCAGCCCCGGGACTAGCGGTAACAATGAGCAGTTCTTC
TRBJ2-1	many	NA	TRBV11-2	CASTGGGRETYNEQFF	TGTGCCAGCACCGGAGGGGGTCGGGAGACCTACAATGAGCAGTTCTTC
TRBJ2-7	many	NA	TRBV4-2	CASSQDLAWEQYF	TGTGCCAGCAGCCAAGATCTTGCGTGGGAGCAGTACTTC
TRBJ2-7	many	TRBD1	TRBV18	CASSPLPGQIFGEQYF	TGTGCCAGCTCACCACTCCCGGGACAGATTTTTGGCGAGCAGTACTTC
TRBJ2-1	many	TRBD2	TRBV7-2	CASSLIAGGPYEQFF	TGTGCCAGCAGCTTAATAGCGGGAGGGCCCTATGAGCAGTTCTTC
TRBJ2-5	many	NA	TRBV10-3	CAMAVNQETQYF	TGTGCCATGGCGGTGAACCAAGAGACCCAGTACTTC
TRBJ2-7	many	NA	TRBV28	CASSLVSRGNNYEQYF	TGTGCCAGCAGTTTAGTCTCCCGGGGGAATAACTACGAGCAGTACTTC
TRBJ1-1	many	TRBD1	TRBV6-5	CASSYGTGPVGSAFF	TGTGCCAGCAGTTACGGGACAGGGCCTGTTGGTAGCGCTTTCTTT
TRBJ1-2	many	NA	TRBV29-1	CSVEQDYYYGYTF	TGCAGCGTTGAACAGGACTATTACTATGGCTACACCTTC
TRBJ2-1	many	NA	TRBV18	CASSPPLGNEQFF	TGTGCCAGCTCACCACCCCTAGGCAATGAGCAGTTCTTC
TRBJ2-5	many	TRBD1	TRBV29-1	CSVDRGLETQYF	TGCAGCGTTGACAGGGGGCTAGAGACCCAGTACTTC
TRBJ2-5	many	TRBD1	TRBV15	CATSTGQGGGETQYF	TGTGCCACCAGCACCGGACAGGGCGGCGGAGAGACCCAGTACTTC
TRBJ2-3	many	NA	TRBV20-1	CSAPGQGRTHAKNTDTQYF	TGCAGTGCTCCTGGTCAGGGGAGAACACACGCTAAAAACACAGATACGCAGTATTTT
TRBJ2-1	many	NA	TRBV7-6	CASSGLDSYNEQFF	TGTGCCAGCAGCGGACTGGACAGTTACAATGAGCAGTTCTTC
TRBJ1-4	many	NA	TRBV12-3/TRBV12-4	CASSRSGGAANEKLFF	TGTGCCAGCAGTCGCAGCGGGGGCGCGGCTAATGAAAAACTGTTTTTT
TRBJ2-1	many	TRBD2	TRBV20-1	CSARDLAAPVYNEQFF	TGCAGTGCTAGAGACCTAGCGGCACCAGTCTACAATGAGCAGTTCTTC
TRBJ2-2	many	NA	TRBV4-2	CASSQEWGTGELFF	TGTGCCAGCAGCCAAGAATGGGGGACCGGGGAGCTGTTTTTT
TRBJ2-5	few	NA	TRBV3-1	CASSHAPPRKETQYF	TGTGCCAGCAGCCATGCCCCTCCTAGGAAAGAGACCCAGTACTTC
TRBJ1-1	many	NA	TRBV12-3/TRBV12-4	CASSSRPPGTSIEAFF	TGTGCCAGCAGTTCGAGACCGCCGGGCACATCGATAGAAGCTTTCTTT
TRBJ2-7	few	NA	TRBV12-3/TRBV12-4	CASSFGPATTAGTYEQYF	TGTGCCAGCAGTTTTGGGCCTGCCACAACGGCAGGGACTTACGAGCAGTACTTC
TRBJ2-5	many	NA	TRBV10-3	CAINGGSGETQYF	TGTGCCATCAATGGGGGTTCAGGAGAGACCCAGTACTTC
TRBJ1-4	many	NA	TRBV27	CASGHGQLNEKLFF	TGTGCCAGCGGACACGGACAGCTTAATGAAAAACTGTTTTTT
TRBJ1-2	many	TRBD1	TRBV7-3	CASRSDRVGYTF	TGTGCCAGCAGGTCCGACAGGGTTGGCTACACCTTC
TRBJ2-1	many	TRBD2	TRBV6-4	CASSAQLAPPGNEQFF	TGTGCCAGCAGTGCCCAACTAGCGCCCCCGGGGAATGAGCAGTTCTTC
TRBJ2-7	NA	NA	TRBV6-6	CASSYPHTGIDEQYF	TGTGCCAGCAGTTACCCACACACAGGGATCGACGAGCAGTACTTC
TRBJ2-1	many	TRBD2	TRBV12-3/TRBV12-4	CASIRDLAGNNEQFF	TGTGCCAGCATCCGCGATCTAGCGGGTAACAATGAGCAGTTCTTC
TRBJ2-1	many	TRBD2	TRBV12-3/TRBV12-4	CASSLGWLAGGLFVDEQFF	TGTGCCAGCAGTTTAGGGTGGCTAGCGGGAGGGCTTTTTGTTGATGAGCAGTTCTTC
TRBJ2-3	NA	TRBD2	TRBV24-1	CATSTTGLAGSTDTRYF	TGTGCCACCAGTACAACCGGACTAGCGGGGAGCACAGATACGCGGTATTTT
TRBJ2-6	NA	TRBD2	TRBV4-2	CASSPSYSAGAGANVLTF	TGTGCCAGCAGCCCCAGTTATTCAGCGGGAGCTGGGGCCAACGTCCTGACTTTC
TRBJ1-5	many	NA	TRBV27	CATAGTWDLPQHF	TGTGCCACCGCCGGGACATGGGACTTGCCCCAGCATTTT
TRBJ2-3	many	TRBD2	TRBV5-1	CASAQLAGAPDTQYF	TGCGCCAGCGCGCAGTTAGCGGGAGCCCCAGATACGCAGTATTTT
TRBJ2-2	many	NA	TRBV29-1	CSVLLVGTQNTGELFF	TGCAGCGTTCTTTTAGTGGGGACCCAGAACACCGGGGAGCTGTTTTTT
TRBJ1-1	many	NA	TRBV7-9	CASSHQNTEAFF	TGTGCCAGCAGCCACCAGAACACTGAAGCTTTCTTT
TRBJ2-3	many	TRBD2	TRBV30	CAWRSGREADTQYF	TGTGCCTGGAGGAGCGGGAGAGAGGCAGATACGCAGTATTTT
TRBJ2-1	many	NA	TRBV2	CASTKREEQFF	TGTGCCAGCACCAAGAGGGAGGAGCAGTTCTTC
TRBJ2-1	many	TRBD2	TRBV19	CASKAASGSYNEQFF	TGTGCCAGTAAAGCGGCTAGCGGCTCCTACAATGAGCAGTTCTTC
TRBJ2-1	NA	NA	TRBV7-8	CASSLSSTPWGEQFF	TGTGCCAGCAGCTTAAGTAGCACACCCTGGGGTGAGCAGTTCTTC
TRBJ1-5	many	TRBD1	TRBV7-2	CASSPGGIGNQPQHF	TGTGCCAGCAGCCCAGGGGGCATTGGCAATCAGCCCCAGCATTTT
TRBJ1-5	many	TRBD1	TRBV15	CATSRDRGQLNQPQHF	TGTGCCACCAGCAGAGATCGGGGACAGCTAAATCAGCCCCAGCATTTT
TRBJ2-7	many	NA	TRBV10-3	CAISESRGTAYQYF	TGTGCCATCAGTGAGTCTCGCGGGACAGCTTACCAGTACTTC
TRBJ2-1	many	NA	TRBV4-3	CASSHSLDNEQFF	TGCGCCAGCAGCCACTCTCTCGACAATGAGCAGTTCTTC
TRBJ2-5	many	NA	TRBV3-1	CASSPSASGTQETQYF	TGTGCCAGCAGCCCCTCAGCGTCAGGGACACAAGAGACCCAGTACTTC
TRBJ1-5	many	TRBD1	TRBV5-1	CASSLASRGTVTNQPQHF	TGCGCCAGCAGCTTGGCGTCCCGAGGGACAGTCACCAATCAGCCCCAGCATTTT
TRBJ2-1	NA	TRBD2	TRBV9	CASSVGSGGFYNEQFF	TGTGCCAGCAGCGTAGGTAGCGGGGGGTTTTACAATGAGCAGTTCTTC
TRBJ1-5	many	NA	TRBV6-2/TRBV6-3	CASSYVYQPQHF	TGTGCCAGCAGTTACGTCTATCAGCCCCAGCATTTT
TRBJ2-4	many	NA	TRBV5-1	CASSLGTMDIQYF	TGCGCCAGCAGCTTGGGGACTATGGACATTCAGTACTTC
TRBJ2-1	NA	NA	TRBV4-2	CASSQASYNEQFF	TGTGCCAGCAGCCAAGCCAGCTACAATGAGCAGTTCTTC
TRBJ1-6	many	TRBD1	TRBV5-4	CASTNSDRERGSPLHF	TGTGCCAGCACCAACTCGGACAGGGAAAGGGGTTCACCCCTCCACTTT
TRBJ1-1	many	NA	TRBV19	CASSQLLLNTEAFF	TGTGCCAGTAGTCAGCTACTCTTGAACACTGAAGCTTTCTTT
TRBJ1-5	NA	TRBD1	TRBV6-2/TRBV6-3	CASSYPKATGGRSNQPQHF	TGTGCCAGCAGTTACCCCAAAGCTACAGGGGGCCGGAGCAATCAGCCCCAGCATTTT
TRBJ2-1	many	TRBD2	TRBV11-1	CASSYRAGLAGGHEQFF	TGTGCCAGCAGCTATAGGGCTGGGCTAGCGGGAGGTCATGAGCAGTTCTTC
TRBJ2-7	many	NA	TRBV9	CASSVSPGSASEQYF	TGTGCCAGCAGCGTATCCCCGGGAAGCGCGTCCGAGCAGTACTTC
TRBJ1-2	many	NA	TRBV10-3	CAISESSYGYTF	TGTGCCATCAGTGAGTCCTCCTATGGCTACACCTTC
TRBJ2-3	many	NA	TRBV21-1	CASSKTSGRETDTQYF	TGTGCCAGCAGCAAAACTAGCGGGAGGGAAACAGATACGCAGTATTTT
TRBJ2-1	NA	TRBD2	TRBV20-1	CSASSSGSVDEQFF	TGCAGTGCTAGTTCTAGCGGGAGCGTCGATGAGCAGTTCTTC